The sequence of this TCR beta chain was determined in a study of T-cell reconstitution after alpha-beta-depleted transplantation in children. This sample's TCRbeta library carried unique molecular identifier barcodes. Using its own MiXCR run on the PCR reads, TCRdb lists one record per CDR3 protein. In the table there are approximately 1,000,000 distinct CDR3 sequences, about 29% of which are singletons. This clonotype was seen a few times. This CDR3 has 14 amino acids. The germline V gene encodes CDR1 SNHLY and CDR2 FYNNEI. V was pared by 10 bases and J by 3 bases, with 12 bases of the junction left unmatched.

The sequence derives from a boy younger than two who had a stem cell transplant for SCID, so the T cells may come from the graft donor. The source material was PBMCs, mostly from graft donor cells, sampled 360 days after TCRalphabeta/CD19-depleted stem cell transplant. This sequence joins TRBV2 and TRBJ2-7; 7 positions match TRBD2. The CDR3 protein is CAIKTGTIFYEQYF. Here the CDR3 DNA reads TGTGCCATAAAAACCGGGACTATATTCTACGAGCAGTACTTC.